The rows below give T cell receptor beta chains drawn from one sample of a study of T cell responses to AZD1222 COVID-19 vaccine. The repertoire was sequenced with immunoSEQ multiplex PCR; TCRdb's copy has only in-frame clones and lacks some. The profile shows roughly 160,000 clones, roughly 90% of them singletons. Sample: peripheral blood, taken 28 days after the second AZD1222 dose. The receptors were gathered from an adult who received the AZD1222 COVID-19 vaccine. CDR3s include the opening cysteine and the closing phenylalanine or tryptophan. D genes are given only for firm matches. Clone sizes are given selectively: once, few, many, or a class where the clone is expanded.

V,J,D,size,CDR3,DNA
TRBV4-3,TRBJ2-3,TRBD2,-,CASSQETSGARFTDTQYF,TGCGCCAGCAGCCAAGAGACTAGCGGGGCCCGCTTCACAGATACGCAGTATTTT
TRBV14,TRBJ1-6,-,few,CASSQVTGSPLHF,TGTGCCAGCAGCCAAGTGACGGGTTCACCCCTCCACTTT
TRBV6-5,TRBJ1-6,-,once,CASSYSVANSPLHF,TGTGCCAGCAGTTACTCGGTCGCTAATTCACCCCTCCACTTT
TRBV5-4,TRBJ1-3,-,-,CASSWDNASGNTIYF,TGTGCCAGCAGCTGGGACAACGCCTCTGGAAACACCATATATTTT
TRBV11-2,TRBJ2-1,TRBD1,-,CASSLLQGVVFF,TGTGCCAGCAGCCTACTACAGGGGGTGGTGTTCTTC
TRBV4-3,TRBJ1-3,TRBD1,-,CASSQHRQGLAGNTIYF,TGCGCCAGCAGCCAACATCGACAGGGACTAGCTGGAAACACCATATATTTT
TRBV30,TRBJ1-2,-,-,CAWSGNYGYTF,TGTGCCTGGAGTGGCAACTATGGCTACACCTTC
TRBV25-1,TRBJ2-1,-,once,CASSGTSSEQFF,TGTGCCAGCAGTGGAACTAGCAGTGAGCAGTTCTTC
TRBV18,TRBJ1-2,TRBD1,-,CASSHTTGEGYTF,TGTGCCAGCTCACATACGACAGGGGAGGGCTACACCTTC
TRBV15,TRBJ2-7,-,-,CATSREFTEQYF,TGTGCCACCAGCAGAGAGTTCACCGAGCAGTACTTC